This T cell receptor (beta chain) was sequenced during a study of breast tumors, draining lymph nodes, adjacent tissues. TCRdb called the multiplex PCR reads again in MiXCR, with one record for every CDR3 protein. Among about 120,000 distinct CDR3 sequences listed, 15% to 20% were seen once. Germline trimming cut 5 bases from V and 5 bases from J; bases unmatched to any gene: 11. The CDR3 contains 16 residues. Germline V gene data show CDR1 as SGHAT and CDR2 as FQDESV (reference sequence). Remarks on this clonotype: Antigen: not known. This sequence may be a read error, since a much larger clone differs from it by one base.

Findings and limits, study-wide: Tumors had less TCR diversity than lymph nodes, more than nontumor tissue. Findings are consistent with lymph node origin and intratumoral expansion of most tumor T cells. Tumor T cell lymph node origin was a supported hypothesis, not proven.

Samples came from axillary lymph nodes draining the breast cancer. V gene TRBV11-1 combines with J gene TRBJ2-5; 10 bases fit TRBD2. This TCR was sampled from a female donor with breast cancer. Some clones in this sample may be carry-over from other donors' samples. Sample: axillary lymph node tissue. CDR3 loop: CASSPKGPAGGETQYF. Written as DNA, the CDR3 is TGTGCCAGCAGCCCTAAGGGACCAGCGGGAGGGGAGACCCAGTACTTC.